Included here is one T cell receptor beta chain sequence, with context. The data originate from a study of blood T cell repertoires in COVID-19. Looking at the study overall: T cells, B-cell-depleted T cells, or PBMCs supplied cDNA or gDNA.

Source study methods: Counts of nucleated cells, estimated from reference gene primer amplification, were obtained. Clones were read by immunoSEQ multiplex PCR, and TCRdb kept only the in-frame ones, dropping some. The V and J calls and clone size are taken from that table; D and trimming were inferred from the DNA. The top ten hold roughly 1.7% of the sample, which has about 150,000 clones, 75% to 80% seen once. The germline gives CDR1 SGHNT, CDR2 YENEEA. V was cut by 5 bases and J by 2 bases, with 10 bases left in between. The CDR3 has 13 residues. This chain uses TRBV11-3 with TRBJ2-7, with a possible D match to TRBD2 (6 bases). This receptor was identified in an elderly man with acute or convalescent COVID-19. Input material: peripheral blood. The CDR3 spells CASSPGDAYEQYF. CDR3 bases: TGTGCCAGCAGCCCGGGGGATGCCTACGAGCAGTACTTC.